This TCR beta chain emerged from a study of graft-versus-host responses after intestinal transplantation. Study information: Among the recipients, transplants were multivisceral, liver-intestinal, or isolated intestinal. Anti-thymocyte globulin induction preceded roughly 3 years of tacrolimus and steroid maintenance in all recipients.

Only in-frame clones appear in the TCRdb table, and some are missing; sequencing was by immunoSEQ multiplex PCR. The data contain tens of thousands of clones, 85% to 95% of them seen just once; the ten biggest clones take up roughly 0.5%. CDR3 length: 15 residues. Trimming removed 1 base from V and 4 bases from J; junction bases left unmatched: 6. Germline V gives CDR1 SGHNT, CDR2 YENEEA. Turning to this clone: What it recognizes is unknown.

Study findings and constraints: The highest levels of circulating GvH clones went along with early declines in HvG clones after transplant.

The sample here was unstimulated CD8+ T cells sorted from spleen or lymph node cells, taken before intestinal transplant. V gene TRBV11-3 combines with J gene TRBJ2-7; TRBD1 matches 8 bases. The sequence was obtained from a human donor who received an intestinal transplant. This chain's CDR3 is CASSLGRDRRYEQYF. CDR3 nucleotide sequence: TGTGCCAGCAGCTTAGGCCGGGACAGGCGGTACGAGCAGTACTTC.